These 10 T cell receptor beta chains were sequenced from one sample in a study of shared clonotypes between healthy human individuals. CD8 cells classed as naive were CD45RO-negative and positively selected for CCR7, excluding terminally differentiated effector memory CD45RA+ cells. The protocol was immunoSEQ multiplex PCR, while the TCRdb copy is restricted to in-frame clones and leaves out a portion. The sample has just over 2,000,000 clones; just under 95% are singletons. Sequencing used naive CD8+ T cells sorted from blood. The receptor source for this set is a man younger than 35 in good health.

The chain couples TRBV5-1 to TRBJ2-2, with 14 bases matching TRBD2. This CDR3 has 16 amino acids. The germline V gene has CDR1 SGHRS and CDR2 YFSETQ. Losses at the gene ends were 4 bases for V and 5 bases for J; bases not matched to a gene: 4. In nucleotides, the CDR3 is TGCGCCAGCAGCGCCCGACTAGCGGGAGGGACCGGGGAGCTGTTTTTT. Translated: CASSARLAGGTGELFF.

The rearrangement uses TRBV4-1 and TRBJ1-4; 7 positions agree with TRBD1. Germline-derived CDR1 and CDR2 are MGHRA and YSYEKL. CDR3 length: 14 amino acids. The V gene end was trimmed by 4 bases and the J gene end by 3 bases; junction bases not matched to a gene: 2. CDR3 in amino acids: CASSPGTANEKLFF. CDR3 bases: TGCGCCAGCAGCCCCGGGACAGCTAATGAAAAACTGTTTTTT.

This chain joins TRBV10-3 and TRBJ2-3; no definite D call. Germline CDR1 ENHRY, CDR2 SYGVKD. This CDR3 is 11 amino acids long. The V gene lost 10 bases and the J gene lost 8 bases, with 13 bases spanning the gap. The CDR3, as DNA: TGTGCCACCTTATCGGTGGGTACGCAGTATTTT. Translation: CATLSVGTQYF.

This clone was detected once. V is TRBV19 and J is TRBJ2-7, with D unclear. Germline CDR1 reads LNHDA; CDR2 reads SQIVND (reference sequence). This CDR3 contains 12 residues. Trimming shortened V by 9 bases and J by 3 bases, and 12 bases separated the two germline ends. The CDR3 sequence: CARPFVSYEQYF. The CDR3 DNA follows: TGTGCCAGGCCGTTCGTCAGCTACGAGCAGTACTTC. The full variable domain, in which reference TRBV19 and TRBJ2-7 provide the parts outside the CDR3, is DGGITQSPKYLFRKEGQNVTLSCEQNLNHDAMYWYRQDPGQGLRLIYYSQIVNDFQKGDIAEGYSVSREKKESFPLTVTSAQKNPTAFYLCARPFVSYEQYFGPGTRLTVT.

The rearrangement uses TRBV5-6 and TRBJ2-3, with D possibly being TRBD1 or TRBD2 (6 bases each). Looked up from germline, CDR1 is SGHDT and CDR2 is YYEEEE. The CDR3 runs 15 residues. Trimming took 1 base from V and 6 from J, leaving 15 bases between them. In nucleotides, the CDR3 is TGTGCCAGCAGCTTGTGGGGGGCAGCTCTCGATACGCAGTATTTT. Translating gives CASSLWGAALDTQYF. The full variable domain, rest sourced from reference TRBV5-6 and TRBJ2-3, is DAGVTQSPTHLIKTRGQQVTLRCSPKSGHDTVSWYQQALGQGPQFIFQYYEEEERQRGNFPDRFSGHQFPNYSSELNVNALLLGDSALYLCASSLWGAALDTQYFGPGTRLTVL.

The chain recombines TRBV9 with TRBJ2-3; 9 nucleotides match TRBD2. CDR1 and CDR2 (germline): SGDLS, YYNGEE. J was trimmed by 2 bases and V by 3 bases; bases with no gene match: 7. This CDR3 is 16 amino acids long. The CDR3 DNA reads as TGTGCCAGCAGCGGATCGACTAGCGGATACACAGATACGCAGTATTTT. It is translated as CASSGSTSGYTDTQYF. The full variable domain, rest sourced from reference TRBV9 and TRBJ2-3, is DSGVTQTPKHLITATGQRVTLRCSPRSGDLSVYWYQQSLDQGLQFLIQYYNGEERAKGNILERFSAQQFPDLHSELNLSSLELGDSALYFCASSGSTSGYTDTQYFGPGTRLTVL.

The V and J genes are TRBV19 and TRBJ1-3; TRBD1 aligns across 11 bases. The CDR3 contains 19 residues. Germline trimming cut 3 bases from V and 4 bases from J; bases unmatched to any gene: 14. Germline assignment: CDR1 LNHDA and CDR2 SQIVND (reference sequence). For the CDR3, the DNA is TGTGCCAGTAGTATTGTCGATTGGACAGGGGGCGGAGAGGGAAACACCATATATTTT. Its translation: CASSIVDWTGGGEGNTIYF.

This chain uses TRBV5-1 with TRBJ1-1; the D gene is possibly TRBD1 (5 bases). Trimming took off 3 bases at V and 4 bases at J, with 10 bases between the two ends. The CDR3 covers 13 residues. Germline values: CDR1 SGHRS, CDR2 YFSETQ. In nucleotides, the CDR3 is TGCGCCAGCAGCTCAGCTGACAGCACTGAAGCTTTCTTT. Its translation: CASSSADSTEAFF. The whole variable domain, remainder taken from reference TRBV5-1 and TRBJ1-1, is KAGVTQTPRYLIKTRGQQVTLSCSPISGHRSVSWYQQTPGQGLQFLFEYFSETQRNKGNFPGRFSGRQFSNSRSEMNVSTLELGDSALYLCASSSADSTEAFFGQGTRLTVV.

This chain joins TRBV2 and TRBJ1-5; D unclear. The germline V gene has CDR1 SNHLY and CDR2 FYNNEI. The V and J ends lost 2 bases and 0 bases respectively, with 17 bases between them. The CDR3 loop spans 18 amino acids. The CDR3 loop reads CASSEQGRAPYSNQPQHF. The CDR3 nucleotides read TGTGCCAGCAGTGAACAAGGTAGGGCGCCGTATAGCAATCAGCCCCAGCATTTT.

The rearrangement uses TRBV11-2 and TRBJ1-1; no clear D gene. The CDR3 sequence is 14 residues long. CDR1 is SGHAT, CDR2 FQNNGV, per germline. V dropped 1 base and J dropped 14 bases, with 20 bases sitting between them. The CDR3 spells CASSLGRSPPAGFF. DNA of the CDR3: TGTGCCAGCAGCTTAGGACGTTCTCCCCCCGCAGGCTTCTTT.